Below are 30 T cell receptor beta chains sequenced from a single sample in a study of cytomegalovirus exposure and HLA in healthy donors. Both 60 Vbeta primers and 13 Jbeta primers went into the PCR. Assay: immunoSEQ multiplex PCR; the TCRdb copy retains only in-frame clones and omits some. The data contain about 100,000 clones, 55% to 65% of them singletons. Specimen: PBMCs. The origin of the receptors is a young man in good health and CMV-seropositive.

The chain joins TRBV5-1 to TRBJ2-1, with TRBD1 matching over 10 bases. From germline, CDR1 is SGHRS and CDR2 YFSETQ. The CDR3 length is 15 residues. V shed 2 bases and J 7 bases; nucleotides not matched to a gene: 6. CDR3 protein: CASSLGTGVGNEQFF. In nucleotides, the CDR3 is TGCGCCAGCAGCTTAGGGACAGGGGTAGGGAATGAGCAGTTCTTC.

The sample holds a few counts of this clone. The chain is built from TRBV5-1 and TRBJ2-3, with 12 bases lining up with TRBD2. In germline, CDR1 is SGHRS, CDR2 YFSETQ. CDR3 length: 16 amino acids. V gave up 5 bases and J gave up 2 bases; unmatched junction bases: 6. DNA for the CDR3: TGCGCCAGCAGGGCACTAGCGGGGGGCCACACAGATACGCAGTATTTT. Translated, it gives CASRALAGGHTDTQYF.

This sequence joins TRBV19 and TRBJ1-5; D is perhaps TRBD1 (6 bases). This CDR3 region has 16 residues. The V gene lost 3 bases and the J gene lost 2 bases, with 14 bases spanning the gap. The germline V gene encodes CDR1 LNHDA and CDR2 SQIVND (reference sequence). CDR3 coding DNA: TGTGCCAGTAGTATGGGGGCTGGCAGACGCAATCAGCCCCAGCATTTT. Amino acids: CASSMGAGRRNQPQHF.

This clone was seen a few times. DNA for the CDR3: TGTGCCAGCAGTCATACAGGGATAGAAAACGAGCAGTACTTC. This sequence encodes CASSHTGIENEQYF. The chain combines TRBV6-1 with TRBJ2-7; tentative D call: TRBD1 (6 bases). The CDR3 spans 14 residues. Trimming left V 5 bases short and J 5 bases short, with 16 bases between. CDR1 is MNHNS, CDR2 SASEGT, per germline.

The rearrangement joins TRBV9 to TRBJ2-1, with a possible D match to TRBD2 (6 bases). The length of the CDR3 is 15 residues. Germline V gene lookup returns CDR1 SGDLS and CDR2 YYNGEE. Trimming cost V 0 bases and J 5 bases, with 12 bases left between them. The CDR3: CASSVVAGFNNEQFF. The DNA for the CDR3 is TGTGCCAGCAGCGTAGTGGCGGGGTTCAACAATGAGCAGTTCTTC.

The gene calls are TRBV11-3 and TRBJ2-2; TRBD2 agrees at 8 bases. Per the germline V gene, CDR1 is SGHNT and CDR2 is YENEEA. The CDR3 spans 16 residues. Unmatched junction bases numbered 5, after V lost 5 bases and J lost 0 bases. CDR3 protein: CASSTAGLANTGELFF. In DNA form, the CDR3 reads TGTGCCAGCAGCACAGCGGGACTAGCGAACACCGGGGAGCTGTTTTTT.

The V and J genes are TRBV2 and TRBJ2-7; D may be TRBD1 (5 bases). The CDR3 extends over 12 amino acids. From germline, CDR1 is SNHLY and CDR2 FYNNEI. V was cut by 6 bases and J by 4 bases, with 10 bases left in between. In nucleotides, the CDR3 is TGTGCCAGCAGGTACGCAGGGTACGAGCAGTACTTC. Translating it yields CASRYAGYEQYF.

The genes are TRBV5-4 and TRBJ2-5; TRBD2 matches 11 bases. Trimming removed 1 base from V and 1 base from J; junction bases left unmatched: 3. The length of the CDR3 is 16 residues. Germline CDR1 and CDR2: SGHNT and YYREEE (reference sequence). CDR3 DNA: TGTGCCAGCAGCTTGCTAGCGGGGGGAACCCAAGAGACCCAGTACTTC. Translation gives CASSLLAGGTQETQYF.

The chain employs TRBV28 and TRBJ2-3; perhaps TRBD2 as D (6 bases). Germline V gene lookup returns CDR1 MDHEN and CDR2 SYDVKM. Between the trimmed V and J ends, which lost 5 bases and 1 base, there was a span of 13 bases. The CDR3 runs to 15 residues. The CDR3 DNA sequence: TGTGCCAGCAGTCGCTCGATAGCGGGCACAGATACGCAGTATTTT. This encodes CASSRSIAGTDTQYF. The variable domain in full, with the rest retrieved from reference TRBV28 and TRBJ2-3, is DVKVTQSSRYLVKRTGEKVFLECVQDMDHENMFWYRQDPGLGLRLIYFSYDVKMKEKGDIPEGYSVSREKKERFSLILESASTNQTSMYLCASSRSIAGTDTQYFGPGTRLTVL.

This clone was seen a handful of times. The rearrangement joins TRBV5-6 to TRBJ1-1; D call uncertain. Trimming pared 1 base from V and 1 base from J, leaving 8 bases between. Germline V gene lookup returns CDR1 SGHDT and CDR2 YYEEEE. The CDR3 is made up of 14 amino acids. CDR3 nucleotides: TGTGCCAGCAGCTTGCAACAGCCGAACACTGAAGCTTTCTTT. This translates into CASSLQQPNTEAFF. Full variable domain (rest looked up from reference TRBV5-6 and TRBJ1-1): DAGVTQSPTHLIKTRGQQVTLRCSPKSGHDTVSWYQQALGQGPQFIFQYYEEEERQRGNFPDRFSGHQFPNYSSELNVNALLLGDSALYLCASSLQQPNTEAFFGQGTRLTVV.

The CDR3 nucleotides read TGTGCCAGTAGTCCCACGACAGGGGACTATGGCTACACCTTC. This gives the protein CASSPTTGDYGYTF. This sequence joins TRBV19 and TRBJ1-2; 8 bases agree with TRBD1. V lost 5 bases and J lost 3; bases outside the gene matches: 5. The germline gives CDR1 LNHDA, CDR2 SQIVND (reference sequence). CDR3 length equals 14 residues.

CDR3 residues: CASSFQSGGSYEQYF. In DNA form, the CDR3 reads TGTGCCAGCAGCTTTCAGAGCGGGGGGTCCTACGAGCAGTACTTC. The chain couples TRBV7-2 to TRBJ2-7; 9 bases match TRBD2. Germline V gene data show CDR1 as SGHTA and CDR2 as FQGNSA. The length of the CDR3 is 15 residues. V lost 3 bases to trimming and J lost 1 base; unmatched junction nucleotides: 4.

This sequence joins TRBV19 and TRBJ1-5, with D perhaps matching TRBD1 (5 bases). The CDR3 totals 13 residues. Trimming pared 6 bases from V and 4 bases from J, leaving 10 bases between. Per germline, CDR1 LNHDA and CDR2 SQIVND (reference sequence). The CDR3 bases are TGTGCCAGTAGCCGGACACTTAATCAGCCCCAGCATTTT. This gives the protein CASSRTLNQPQHF.

The chain employs TRBV29-1 and TRBJ2-5; 10 bases agree with TRBD1. V shed 5 bases, J shed 4 bases, and the junction held 4 bases outside the gene matches. Germline-derived CDR1 and CDR2 are SQVTM and ANQGSEA. There are 13 residues in the CDR3. CDR3 coding DNA: TGCAGCGTTAGACAGGGGGCCGGAGAGACCCAGTACTTC. Protein: CSVRQGAGETQYF.

The rearrangement joins TRBV11-2 to TRBJ1-1, with TRBD1 matching over 7 bases. V trimming: 3 bases; J trimming: 1 base; junction bases outside the gene matches: 2. Germline lookup yields CDR1 SGHAT and CDR2 FQNNGV. The length of the CDR3 is 14 residues. The CDR3 spells CASSLQGENTEAFF. CDR3 sequence (DNA): TGTGCCAGCAGCTTGCAGGGGGAGAACACTGAAGCTTTCTTT.

This clone turned up a few times. V is TRBV19 and J is TRBJ1-6, with 9 bases fitting TRBD1. With 3 bases clipped from V and 9 bases from J, the junction kept 6 bases outside the gene matches. The CDR3 totals 15 residues. Germline lookup yields CDR1 LNHDA and CDR2 SQIVND (reference sequence). The CDR3 DNA sequence: TGTGCCAGTAGTATTACCGGACAGGGGTTTTCACCCCTCCACTTT. Encoded protein: CASSITGQGFSPLHF.

In its sample, this clone was seen a few times. The genes are TRBV7-6 and TRBJ2-1, with no clear D. Germline CDR1 reads SGHVS; CDR2 reads FNYEAQ. V was cut by 5 bases and J by 0 bases, with 8 bases left in between. CDR3 length equals 14 residues. The CDR3: CASSHLSSYNEQFF. DNA of the CDR3: TGTGCCAGCAGCCACCTTAGCTCCTACAATGAGCAGTTCTTC.

This clone was observed a few times. The J gene is TRBJ2-7, the V gene TRBV7-2, with 8 nucleotides matching TRBD1. The CDR3 extends over 13 amino acids. J gave up 6 bases and V 3 bases, and 4 bases lay outside the gene matches. Germline V gives CDR1 SGHTA, CDR2 FQGNSA. Here the CDR3 reads CASSFIQGGEQYF. As DNA, the CDR3 is TGTGCCAGCAGCTTCATACAGGGGGGCGAGCAGTACTTC.

The chain recombines TRBV19 with TRBJ1-1; 9 bases match TRBD1. The V gene end was trimmed by 5 bases and the J gene end by 4 bases; junction bases not matched to a gene: 5. Germline V lookup: CDR1 LNHDA, CDR2 SQIVND (reference sequence). CDR3 length: 14 amino acids. The CDR3 DNA reads TGTGCCAGTAGTTTGAACAGGGGGCTCACTGAAGCTTTCTTT. Its protein is CASSLNRGLTEAFF.

The genes are TRBV19 and TRBJ1-1; the match to TRBD1 covers 9 bases. This CDR3 region has 15 residues. Germline V gene lookup returns CDR1 LNHDA and CDR2 SQIVND (reference sequence). V shed 7 bases, J shed 4 bases, and the junction held 10 bases outside the gene matches. The CDR3 DNA reads TGTGCCAGTACCACAGGGACAGGGCCGGTCACTGAAGCTTTCTTT. Translated, it gives CASTTGTGPVTEAFF.

The chain recombines TRBV7-2 with TRBJ2-7; 7 bases are shared with TRBD2. CDR1 is SGHTA, CDR2 FQGNSA, per germline. The V segment lost 5 bases and the J segment 4 bases; nucleotides outside the gene matches: 11. There are 15 residues in the CDR3. This CDR3 is CASSRRTSSSYEQYF. In DNA, the CDR3 is TGTGCCAGCAGCCGTCGGACTAGTTCTTCATACGAGCAGTACTTC.

The chain carries TRBV27 and TRBJ1-2; possibly TRBD1 for D (6 bases). Germline V gene data show CDR1 as MNHEY and CDR2 as SMNVEV (reference sequence). The CDR3 runs to 15 residues. The V gene lost 5 bases and the J gene lost 7 bases, with 20 bases spanning the gap. The CDR3 loop reads CASSRQNRASSGYTF. The CDR3 nucleotides are TGTGCCAGCAGTCGTCAAAACAGGGCTTCCTCTGGCTACACCTTC.

CDR3 region: CAWSGEFSVNEKLFF. CDR3 nucleotides: TGTGCCTGGAGCGGAGAATTCAGTGTTAATGAAAAACTGTTTTTT. The chain couples TRBV30 to TRBJ1-4; D gene ambiguous. Germline V lookup: CDR1 GTSNPN, CDR2 SVGIG (reference sequence). The length of the CDR3 is 15 residues. The germline V and J ends were trimmed by 3 bases and 4 bases, with 15 bases remaining between them.

V and J are TRBV6-1 and TRBJ2-7; D not resolved. Germline V gene sequence: CDR1 MNHNS, CDR2 SASEGT. Trimming stripped 2 bases from V and 2 bases from J, with 7 bases between. This CDR3 spans 13 amino acids. In nucleotides, the CDR3 is TGTGCCAGCAGTGAACCCCCCGCCTACGAGCAGTACTTC. Its protein is CASSEPPAYEQYF.

This clone was observed a handful of times. The CDR3 region has the DNA TGTGCCAGCAGTTTAGTGGTGGGGTCTAGCGGTGAGCAGTACTTC. It codes for CASSLVVGSSGEQYF. J is TRBJ2-7 and V is TRBV27; 7 bases agree with TRBD2. The germline V gene encodes CDR1 MNHEY and CDR2 SMNVEV (reference sequence). Trimming at V came to 2 bases and at J to 7 bases, leaving 11 bases not matched to a gene. This CDR3 is built from 15 residues.

The genes are TRBV6-1 and TRBJ1-6; D call uncertain. The CDR3 consists of 15 residues. V gave up 8 bases and J gave up 1 base, with 12 bases separating them. Germline V gene lookup returns CDR1 MNHNS and CDR2 SASEGT. The CDR3, as DNA: TGTGCCAGCCAGAAGGCGGGATCCTATAATTCACCCCTCCACTTT. Protein product: CASQKAGSYNSPLHF.

The DNA of the CDR3 is TGTGCCAGCAGCGCGGGACTGGTTTCCTACGAGCAGTACTTC. Protein sequence: CASSAGLVSYEQYF. The V and J genes are TRBV9 and TRBJ2-5; TRBD2 might be the D (6 bases). With the DNA end fitting TRBJ2-7 better, the J assignment may be wrong. Germline lookup yields CDR1 SGDLS and CDR2 YYNGEE. This CDR3 contains 14 residues.

This clone was counted only a few times. The rearrangement links TRBV7-8 to TRBJ2-5; 7 bases line up with TRBD1. Looked up from germline, CDR1 is SGHVS and CDR2 is FQNEAQ. The CDR3 sequence is 16 residues long. V lost 4 bases to trimming and J lost 1 base; unmatched junction nucleotides: 9. As DNA, the CDR3 is TGTGCCAGCAGCTCCCGAAGACAGGGTCCCCAAGAGACCCAGTACTTC. Protein sequence: CASSSRRQGPQETQYF.

The chain uses TRBV2 and TRBJ1-1, with D possibly being TRBD1 (6 bases). The CDR3 has 13 amino acids. The V end was cut by 6 bases, the J end by 3 bases, with 11 bases between. The V gene's germline CDR1 is SNHLY and CDR2 FYNNEI. DNA for the CDR3: TGTGCCAGCAGGGCAGGGGAATACACTGAAGCTTTCTTT. Residues: CASRAGEYTEAFF.

This clone was found once. V gene TRBV5-1 combines with J gene TRBJ1-6, with 7 nucleotides matching TRBD1. CDR1 is SGHRS, CDR2 YFSETQ, per germline. After removal of 5 bases from V and 0 bases from J, the junction contained 2 bases not matched to a gene. The CDR3 runs 15 residues. The CDR3 is CASRRDSSYNSPLHF. The DNA of the CDR3 is TGCGCCAGCAGAAGGGACAGCTCCTATAATTCACCCCTCCACTTT. Looking up the rest from reference TRBV5-1 and TRBJ1-6 gives the full variable domain: KAGVTQTPRYLIKTRGQQVTLSCSPISGHRSVSWYQQTPGQGLQFLFEYFSETQRNKGNFPGRFSGRQFSNSRSEMNVSTLELGDSALYLCASRRDSSYNSPLHFGNGTRLTVT.